This T cell receptor (beta chain) was recorded in a study of blood T cell repertoires in COVID-19. Study context: T cells, B-cell-depleted T cells, or PBMCs supplied cDNA or gDNA.

This clone was picked up one time. TCRdb's table, derived via immunoSEQ multiplex PCR, lists solely in-frame clones and lacks some. The table includes hundreds of thousands of clones, approximately 88% detected once. This CDR3 is built from 11 residues. From germline, CDR1 is LGHDT and CDR2 YNNKEL (reference sequence). Trimming removed 6 bases from V and 15 bases from J, with 16 bases in between. The chain combines TRBV3-1 (or the pseudogene TRBV3-2) with TRBJ2-3, with D possibly being TRBD2 (6 bases). Sequenced material: peripheral blood. This receptor was identified in a man between 40 and 49 years old with acute or convalescent COVID-19. CDR3: CASRYAGTLYF. CDR3 sequence (DNA): TGTGCCAGCAGATACGCCGGGACTCTTTATTTT.